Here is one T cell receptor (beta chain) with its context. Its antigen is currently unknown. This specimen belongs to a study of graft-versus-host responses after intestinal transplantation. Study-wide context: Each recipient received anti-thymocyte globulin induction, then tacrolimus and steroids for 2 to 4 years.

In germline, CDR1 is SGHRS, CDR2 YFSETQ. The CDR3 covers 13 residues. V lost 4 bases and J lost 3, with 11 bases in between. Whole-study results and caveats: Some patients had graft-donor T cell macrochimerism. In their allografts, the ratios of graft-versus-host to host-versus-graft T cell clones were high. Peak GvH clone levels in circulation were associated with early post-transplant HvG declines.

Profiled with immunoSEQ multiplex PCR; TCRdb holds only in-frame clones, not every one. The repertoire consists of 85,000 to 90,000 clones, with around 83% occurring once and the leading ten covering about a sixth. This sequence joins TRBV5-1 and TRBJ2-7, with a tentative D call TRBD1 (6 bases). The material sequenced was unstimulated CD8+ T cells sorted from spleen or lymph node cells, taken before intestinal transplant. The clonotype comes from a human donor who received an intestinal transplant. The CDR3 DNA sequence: TGCGCCAGCAGCACATACAGGGACTACGAGCAGTACTTC. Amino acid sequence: CASSTYRDYEQYF.